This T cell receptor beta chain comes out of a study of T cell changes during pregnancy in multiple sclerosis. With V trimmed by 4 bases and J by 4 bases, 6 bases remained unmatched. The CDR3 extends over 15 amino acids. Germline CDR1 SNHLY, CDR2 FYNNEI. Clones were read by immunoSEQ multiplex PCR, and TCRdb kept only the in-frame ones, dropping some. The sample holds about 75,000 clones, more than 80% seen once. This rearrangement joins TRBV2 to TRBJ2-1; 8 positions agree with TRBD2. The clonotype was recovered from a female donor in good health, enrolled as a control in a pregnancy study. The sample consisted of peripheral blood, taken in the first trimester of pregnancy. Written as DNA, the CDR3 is TGTGCCAGCAGTGGCGGGACTAGTTTATACAATGAGCAGTTCTTC. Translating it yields CASSGGTSLYNEQFF.